Sequencing of this T cell receptor (beta chain) was carried out in a study of low-dose radiotherapy and immunotherapy resistance in tumors. At the level of the study: Every two weeks, one day ahead of radiation and immunotherapy, cyclophosphamide 200 mg/m2 was given (intravenously). Daily oral aspirin at 300 mg began on cycle 1 day 1 and lasted four cycles.

The V gene's germline CDR1 is SGHAT and CDR2 FQNNGV. CDR3 length: 17 residues. Trimming at V came to 1 base and at J to 2 bases, leaving 5 bases not matched to a gene. This sample's time point: before trial treatment. Eligibility required advanced solid tumors lacking tumor-infiltrating lymphocytes. TRAV- and TRBV-specific primers, spanning alpha and beta chains, primed first-strand cDNA. The authors ran 15 to 20 PCR cycles to amplify TCRs with a constant-region primer and V-primer adapter. The mRNA that was isolated underwent amplification by in vitro transcription. TCRdb redid the calling of the reads with MiXCR, one entry per CDR3 protein. This sample has 70,000 to 95,000 distinct CDR3 sequences, with roughly 19% found just once.

Here the sequenced sample was PBMCs, taken before treatment. V and J are TRBV11-2 and TRBJ2-1, with 10 bases matching TRBD2. The TCR was taken from a male donor with prostate cancer. The CDR3 nucleotides are TGTGCCAGCAGCTTAGCGGCTAGCGGGGGCCCCTACAATGAGCAGTTCTTC. Protein product: CASSLAASGGPYNEQFF.